This T cell receptor (beta chain) was obtained from a study of blood T cell repertoires in COVID-19. Study-level information: Samples taken during acute and convalescent COVID-19 were collected in the United States, Italy and Spain. Sample material is recorded as cDNA or gDNA derived from T cells, B-cell-depleted T cells, or PBMCs.

There are 14 residues in the CDR3. V was cut by 4 bases and J by 5 bases, with 13 bases left in between. Germline V CDR1 and CDR2: SGHDT, YYEEEE. This clone was counted between two and nine times. Original data processing: The authors estimated nucleated cell counts from reference gene primer amplification. The data were produced by immunoSEQ multiplex PCR, yet TCRdb's version contains in-frame clones alone and is incomplete. V and J calls and clone size come straight from that table; D and trimming were deduced from the DNA. The sample lists 95,000 or so clones, roughly 80% occurring once. Sequencing was done on a sample of peripheral blood. V is TRBV5-6 and J is TRBJ2-1; D might be TRBD2 (6 bases). This sequence was found in a human donor in a cohort sampled during active COVID-19. CDR3 bases: TGTGCCAGCAGCCCCTCGGGACTGAACAATGAGCAGTTCTTC. It translates to CASSPSGLNNEQFF. The complete variable domain, with remaining parts taken from reference TRBV5-6 and TRBJ2-1, reads DAGVTQSPTHLIKTRGQQVTLRCSPKSGHDTVSWYQQALGQGPQFIFQYYEEEERQRGNFPDRFSGHQFPNYSSELNVNALLLGDSALYLCASSPSGLNNEQFFGPGTRLTVL.